These 20 T cell receptor beta chains came from one sample sequenced in a study of graft-versus-host responses after intestinal transplantation. The assay was immunoSEQ multiplex PCR, and TCRdb's table has in-frame clones only and misses some. Here the sample spans more than 45,000 clones, approximately 90% being singletons. The starting material was PBMCs, obtained around 120 days after intestinal transplantation. The receptor source for this set is a human patient who received an intestinal transplant, so some T cells may come from the graft donor.

The chain links TRBV28 to TRBJ1-2, with D perhaps TRBD1 (5 bases). This CDR3 spans 16 amino acids. V was trimmed by 5 bases and J by 4 bases, leaving 20 bases between them. CDR1 is MDHEN and CDR2 is SYDVKM in the germline V gene. This CDR3 reads CASSRGPPTGSYGYTF. In DNA form, the CDR3 reads TGTGCCAGCAGTCGAGGTCCCCCCACAGGAAGCTATGGCTACACCTTC.

The chain is built from TRBV5-4 and TRBJ2-5, with D possibly being TRBD1 or TRBD2 (5 bases each). Germline V gene lookup returns CDR1 SGHNT and CDR2 YYREEE (reference sequence). CDR3 length equals 13 residues. V gave up 4 bases and J gave up 4 bases, with 11 bases separating them. CDR3 in DNA: TGTGCCAGCAGCCAGGGACCGACAGAGACCCAGTACTTC. Translated, it gives CASSQGPTETQYF.

This chain uses TRBV18 with TRBJ2-5; a possible D gene is TRBD1 (5 bases). This CDR3 comprises 15 residues. Deletions cut 1 base from V and 2 bases from J, with 11 bases between. CDR1 and CDR2 from the germline V gene are KGHSH and LQKENI. CDR3 region: CASSPRTGDQETQYF. In DNA, the CDR3 is TGTGCCAGCTCACCACGAACAGGAGATCAAGAGACCCAGTACTTC.

This clone was counted a single time. The chain is built from TRBV2 and TRBJ2-1; 9 positions agree with TRBD1. The CDR3 totals 15 residues. The junction had 4 bases not matched to a gene; V was cut back by 7 bases and J by 0 bases. Germline V CDR1 and CDR2: SNHLY, FYNNEI. CDR3 in DNA: TGTGCCAGCATACAACAGGGGGCCTCCTACAATGAGCAGTTCTTC. Translated, it gives CASIQQGASYNEQFF.

This sequence joins TRBV13 and TRBJ2-2; TRBD2 matches at 7 bases. Losses at the gene ends were 5 bases for V and 5 bases for J; bases not matched to a gene: 5. CDR3 size: 14 residues. Germline V lookup: CDR1 PRHDT, CDR2 FYEKMQ (reference sequence). This CDR3 is CASSLREGTGELFF. CDR3 nucleotide sequence: TGTGCCAGCAGCCTTAGGGAGGGGACCGGGGAGCTGTTTTTT.

This clone has a single count. V gene TRBV28 combines with J gene TRBJ1-2, with D uncertain. CDR3 size: 14 residues. The germline V gene encodes CDR1 MDHEN and CDR2 SYDVKM. The V and J ends lost 7 bases and 6 bases respectively, with 18 bases between them. CDR3 protein: CASTLRWGGNGYTF. DNA of the CDR3: TGTGCCAGCACCCTACGGTGGGGAGGGAATGGCTACACCTTC.

The rearrangement joins TRBV11-2 to TRBJ2-2; tentatively, D is TRBD2 (5 bases). Trimming removed 5 bases from V and 6 bases from J, with 13 bases in between. Germline CDR1 and CDR2: SGHAT and FQNNGV. The CDR3 is 14 residues long. The CDR3 sequence is CASSPSRVAGELFF. The CDR3 nucleotides are TGTGCCAGCAGCCCGTCGCGGGTGGCCGGGGAGCTGTTTTTT.

The gene calls are TRBV4-3 and TRBJ1-6; D is undetermined. V lost 3 bases and J 7 bases, leaving 4 bases between the germline ends. Germline lookup yields CDR1 LGHNA and CDR2 YSLEER. The CDR3 loop spans 12 amino acids. The CDR3 sequence: CASSQHNSPLHF. DNA of the CDR3: TGCGCCAGCAGCCAGCACAATTCACCCCTCCACTTT.

This clone was picked up one time. The J gene is TRBJ1-1, the V gene TRBV10-3, with a tentative D call TRBD1 (6 bases). The length of the CDR3 is 13 residues. Germline V lookup: CDR1 ENHRY, CDR2 SYGVKD. Trimming pared 11 bases from V and 6 bases from J, leaving 19 bases between. The DNA for the CDR3 is TGTGCCCTTTGGGACGGGGCAGGGGCTGAAGCTTTCTTT. Amino acids: CALWDGAGAEAFF.

As regards this clone: An end of the junction does not agree with germline; a read error may underlie this. This chain connects TRBV6-7 to TRBJ2-3, with D hard to call. TRBV6-7 is flagged as an ORF with uncertain function. The CDR3 has 13 amino acids. The CDR3, as DNA: TGTGCCAGCACTTACTCTTGGTTACCGGACGGGCATTTT. It translates to CASTYSWLPDGHF.

This rearrangement joins TRBV7-9 to TRBJ1-4; the D gene is possibly TRBD1 (6 bases). V lost 1 base and J lost 4, with 7 bases in between. Per the germline V gene, CDR1 is SEHNR and CDR2 is FQNEAQ (reference sequence). The CDR3 is 14 amino acids. In DNA, the CDR3 is TGTGCCAGCAGCTTAGGGGGGCGTAATGAAAAACTGTTTTTT. Its protein is CASSLGGRNEKLFF.

This clone was counted a single time. V and J are TRBV7-9 and TRBJ1-1; D gene ambiguous. Germline CDR1 and CDR2: SEHNR and FQNEAQ (reference sequence). CDR3 size: 13 residues. The V end lost 2 bases, the J end lost 1 base, and 5 bases lay between the germline ends. CDR3 protein: CASSLRQNTEAFF. The CDR3 nucleotides read TGTGCCAGCAGCTTAAGGCAGAACACTGAAGCTTTCTTT.

This sequence joins TRBV10-2 and TRBJ1-5; the D gene is possibly TRBD1 (5 bases). The germline V gene has CDR1 WSHSY and CDR2 SAAADI. The CDR3 length is 14 residues. Trimming stripped 7 bases from V and 0 bases from J, with 10 bases between. The CDR3 DNA reads TGCGCCAGCACTGGGGGGGATAGCAATCAGCCCCAGCATTTT. It is translated as CASTGGDSNQPQHF.

The chain links TRBV7-9 to TRBJ2-7; TRBD2 might be the D (6 bases). Trimming took 0 bases from V and 2 from J, leaving 11 bases between them. This CDR3 region has 15 residues. CDR1 and CDR2 (germline): SEHNR, FQNEAQ (reference sequence). The CDR3 DNA is TGTGCCAGCAGCTTAGCGCTTAGCGGCCCCTACGAGCAGTACTTC. Amino acids: CASSLALSGPYEQYF.

The gene calls are TRBV2 and TRBJ2-3; D gene ambiguous. V dropped 3 bases and J dropped 5 bases, with 18 bases sitting between them. This CDR3 has 16 residues. Germline V gene lookup returns CDR1 SNHLY and CDR2 FYNNEI. The CDR3 spells CASSDPRLRGLDTQYF. The DNA of the CDR3 is TGTGCCAGCAGTGACCCGCGGCTACGCGGTTTAGATACGCAGTATTTT.

The J gene is TRBJ2-1, the V gene TRBV12-5, with D possibly matching TRBD1 (6 bases). The length of the CDR3 is 13 residues. CDR1 is LGHNT, CDR2 FRNRAP, per germline. Trimming cost V 5 bases and J 4 bases, with 9 bases left between them. CDR3 DNA sequence: TGTGCTAGTGGTCATGGACAGTACAATGAGCAGTTCTTC. Its protein is CASGHGQYNEQFF.

Points on this clone: At one of its ends the junction is not consistent with the germline gene, which may arise from a read error. V and J are TRBV6-5 and TRBJ2-3; 11 bases are shared with TRBD2. CDR1 is MNHEY, CDR2 SVGAGI, per germline. There are 15 residues in the CDR3. The CDR3 region is CASNVLAGATDAQYF. The CDR3 DNA reads TGTGCCAGCAACGTACTAGCGGGGGCTACAGATGCGCAGTATTTT.

The chain has TRBV29-1 and TRBJ1-1, with D tentatively TRBD1 (6 bases). Germline V gene lookup returns CDR1 SQVTM and CDR2 ANQGSEA. V was pared by 3 bases and J by 1 base, with 15 bases between. CDR3 length equals 15 residues. CDR3 in DNA: TGCAGCGTTGAGAAGGGGGGCGCAGGGAACACTGAAGCTTTCTTT. Amino acids: CSVEKGGAGNTEAFF.

The J gene is TRBJ2-7, the V gene TRBV5-4; 7 positions agree with TRBD1. Germline-derived CDR1 and CDR2 are SGHNT and YYREEE (reference sequence). Unmatched junction bases numbered 7, after V lost 4 bases and J lost 3 bases. There are 14 residues in the CDR3. CDR3 residues: CASSGDSYRYEQYF. The CDR3 DNA is TGTGCCAGCAGCGGGGACAGCTATCGCTACGAGCAGTACTTC.

This clone is a singleton in its sample. The rearrangement joins TRBV28 to TRBJ2-1, with 9 bases lining up with TRBD1. Germline loops: CDR1 MDHEN, CDR2 SYDVKM. CDR3 length equals 15 residues. With 1 base clipped from V and 5 bases from J, the junction kept 3 bases outside the gene matches. CDR3 coding DNA: TGTGCCAGCAGTTTATCACAGGGGGCACACAATGAGCAGTTCTTC. Translated, it gives CASSLSQGAHNEQFF. Filled out from reference TRBV28 and TRBJ2-1, the complete variable domain reads DVKVTQSSRYLVKRTGEKVFLECVQDMDHENMFWYRQDPGLGLRLIYFSYDVKMKEKGDIPEGYSVSREKKERFSLILESASTNQTSMYLCASSLSQGAHNEQFFGPGTRLTVL.